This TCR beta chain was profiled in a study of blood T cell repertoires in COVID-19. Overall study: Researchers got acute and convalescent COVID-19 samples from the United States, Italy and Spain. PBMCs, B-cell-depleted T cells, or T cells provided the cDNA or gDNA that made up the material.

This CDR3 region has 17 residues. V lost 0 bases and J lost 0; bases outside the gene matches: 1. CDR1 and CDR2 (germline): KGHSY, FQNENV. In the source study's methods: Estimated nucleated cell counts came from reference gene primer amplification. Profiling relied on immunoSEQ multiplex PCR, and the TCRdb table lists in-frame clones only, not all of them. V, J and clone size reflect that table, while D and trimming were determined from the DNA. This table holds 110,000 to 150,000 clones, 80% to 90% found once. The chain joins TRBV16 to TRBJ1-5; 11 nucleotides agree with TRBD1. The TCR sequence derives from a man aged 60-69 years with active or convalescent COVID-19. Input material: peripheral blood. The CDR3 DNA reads TGTGCCAGCAGCCAATCGGACAGGGGGCATAGCAATCAGCCCCAGCATTTT. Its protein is CASSQSDRGHSNQPQHF.